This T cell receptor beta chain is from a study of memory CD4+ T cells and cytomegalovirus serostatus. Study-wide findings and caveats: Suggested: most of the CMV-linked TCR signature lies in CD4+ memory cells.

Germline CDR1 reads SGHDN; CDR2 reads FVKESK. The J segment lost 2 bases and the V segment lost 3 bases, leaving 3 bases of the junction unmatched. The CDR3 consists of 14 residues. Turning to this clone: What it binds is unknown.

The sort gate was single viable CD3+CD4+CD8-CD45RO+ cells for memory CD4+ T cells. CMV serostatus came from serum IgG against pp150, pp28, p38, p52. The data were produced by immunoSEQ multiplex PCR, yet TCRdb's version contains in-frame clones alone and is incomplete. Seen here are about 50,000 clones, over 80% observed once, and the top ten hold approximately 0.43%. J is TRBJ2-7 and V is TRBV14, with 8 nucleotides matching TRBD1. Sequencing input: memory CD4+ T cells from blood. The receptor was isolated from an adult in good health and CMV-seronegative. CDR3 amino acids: CASSHSGQAYEQYF. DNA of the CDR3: TGTGCCAGCAGCCACTCGGGACAGGCCTACGAGCAGTACTTC.